The 9 T cell receptor beta chains reported below all come from one sample, sequenced in a study of regulatory T cells in long-lasting Graves disease. Time point noted: newly diagnosed GD, antithyroid drugs for less than 3 months. There was RNA extracted from PBMCs, and the TCR library was made from it. Both iRepertoire HTBI primers and Arm-PCR of CDR3 regions were used to build the TCR beta libraries. TCRdb reprocessed the multiplex PCR reads with MiXCR, giving one entry per CDR3 protein. Seen here are about 620,000 distinct CDR3 sequences, under 20% observed once, and the top ten hold around 19%. The same sample was also used in a study of T cells in Graves' hyperthyroidism and ophthalmopathy.

The source was peripheral blood mononuclear cells (PBMCs), collected at new diagnosis, from a patient treated with antithyroid drugs. The receptors were gathered from a woman in her 30s with Graves disease.

This clonotype has ten or more counts. The gene calls are TRBV27 and TRBJ1-5, with D perhaps matching TRBD1 (5 bases). CDR3 length: 13 amino acids. Looked up from germline, CDR1 is MNHEY and CDR2 is SMNVEV (reference sequence). V was cut by 8 bases and J by 5 bases, with 13 bases left in between. This chain's CDR3 is CASGDLGDQPQHF. In nucleotides, the CDR3 is TGTGCCAGCGGGGACCTTGGAGATCAGCCCCAGCATTTT.

The chain recombines TRBV18 with TRBJ2-5; TRBD1 agrees at 7 bases. The CDR3 totals 16 residues. Germline V gene data show CDR1 as KGHSH and CDR2 as LQKENI. Losses at the gene ends were 1 base for V and 1 base for J; bases not matched to a gene: 6. CDR3 region: CASSPQGAGPQETQYF. The CDR3, as DNA: TGTGCCAGCTCACCACAGGGGGCAGGACCCCAAGAGACCCAGTACTTC.

CDR3 nucleotide sequence: TGTGCCAGCAGTGGCCTAAACACAGATACGCAGTATTTT. This gives the protein CASSGLNTDTQYF. This chain links TRBV6-2 or TRBV6-3 with TRBJ2-3, with D unresolved. The germline CDR1 and CDR2 sequences are MNHEY and SVGEGT. The CDR3 runs to 13 residues. With 5 bases removed from V and 2 bases from J, the gap between germline ends came to 8 bases.

Turning to this clonotype: This may come from a read error, since a much larger clone is one base off. The V and J genes are TRBV6-2 or TRBV6-3 and TRBJ2-7; 13 nucleotides line up with TRBD2. The CDR3 contains 16 residues. Germline CDR1 and CDR2: MNHEY and SVGEGT. CDR3 coding DNA: TGTGCCGGCAGTGGGAGCACTAGCGGGAGGGGATACGAGCAGTACTTC. Amino acids: CAGSGSTSGRGYEQYF.

The chain links TRBV5-4 to TRBJ2-1, with 12 bases fitting TRBD2. Unmatched junction bases numbered 9, after V lost 2 bases and J lost 3 bases. The germline V gene has CDR1 SGHNT and CDR2 YYREEE (reference sequence). CDR3 length equals 18 residues. Here the CDR3 reads CASSLVTSGRGIYNEQFF. The CDR3, as DNA: TGTGCCAGCAGCTTAGTGACTAGCGGGAGAGGAATCTACAATGAGCAGTTCTTC.

This chain connects TRBV20-1 to TRBJ2-1, with unresolved D. CDR3 length equals 19 residues. In germline, CDR1 is DFQATT, CDR2 SNEGSKA (reference sequence). The chain's CDR3 is CSGSQTQQRVFRSYNEQFF. The CDR3 bases are TGCAGCGGAAGCCAGACACAGCAAAGGGTCTTTCGCTCCTACAATGAGCAGTTCTTC.

This clonotype was recorded many times. This chain joins TRBV3-1 and TRBJ1-6, with D possibly matching TRBD1 (5 bases). Germline V gene lookup returns CDR1 LGHDT and CDR2 YNNKEL (reference sequence). CDR3 length: 16 amino acids. Trimming took off 0 bases at V and 5 bases at J, with 11 bases between the two ends. The DNA of the CDR3 is TGTGCCAGCAGCCAAGAATGGGCAGGGCATAATTCACCCCTCCACTTT. This sequence encodes CASSQEWAGHNSPLHF.

The chain employs TRBV3-1 and TRBJ1-2; D possibly corresponds to TRBD1 (5 bases). The germline gives CDR1 LGHDT, CDR2 YNNKEL (reference sequence). Trimming shortened V by 1 base and J by 13 bases, and 16 bases separated the two germline ends. CDR3 length: 13 amino acids. The CDR3 sequence: CASSQGGPLSPTF. The CDR3 nucleotides are TGTGCCAGCAGCCAAGGGGGACCCTTAAGCCCCACCTTC.

This clonotype appeared many times. DNA of the CDR3: TGTGCCTGGGGCCGAGGGGAGCAGTTCTTC. Translating gives CAWGRGEQFF. The chain combines TRBV30 with TRBJ2-1, with TRBD2 as a possible D gene (5 bases). Trimming took 5 bases from V and 10 from J, leaving 9 bases between them. Germline CDR1 GTSNPN, CDR2 SVGIG (reference sequence). The CDR3 length is 10 residues.